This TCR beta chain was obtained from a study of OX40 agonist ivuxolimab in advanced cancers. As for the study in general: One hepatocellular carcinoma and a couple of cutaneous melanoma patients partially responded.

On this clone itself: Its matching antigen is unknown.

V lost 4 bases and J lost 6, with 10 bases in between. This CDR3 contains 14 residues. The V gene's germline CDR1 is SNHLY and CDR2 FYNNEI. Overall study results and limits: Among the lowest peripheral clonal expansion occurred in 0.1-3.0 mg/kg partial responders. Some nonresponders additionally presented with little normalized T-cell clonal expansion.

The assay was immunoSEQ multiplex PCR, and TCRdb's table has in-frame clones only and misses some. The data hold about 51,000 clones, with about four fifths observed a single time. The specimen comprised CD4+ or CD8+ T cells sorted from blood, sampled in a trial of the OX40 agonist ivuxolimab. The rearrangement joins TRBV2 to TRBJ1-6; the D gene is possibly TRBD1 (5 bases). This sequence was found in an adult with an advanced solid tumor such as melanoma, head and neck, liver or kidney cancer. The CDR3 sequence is CASSGRESNSPLHF. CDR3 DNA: TGTGCCAGCAGTGGCAGGGAGTCTAATTCACCCCTCCACTTT.